This TCR beta chain was found in a study of OX40 agonist ivuxolimab in advanced cancers. Study context: Checkpoint inhibitors had been given previously to 35% to 50% of patients. Regarding the study as a whole: The CD4+ and CD8+ T cells in the blood had expanded clonally by week 6 at 0.1 to 3.0 mg/kg. Antigen specificity remained undetermined for the expanded peripheral T cells.

The CDR3 extends over 12 amino acids. The germline V gene has CDR1 ENHRY and CDR2 SYGVKD. The germline V and J ends were trimmed by 6 bases and 6 bases, with 10 bases remaining between them. Sequenced by immunoSEQ multiplex PCR; TCRdb stores in-frame clones only, minus some. The sample consists of 55,000 to 80,000 clones, less than 95% of them appearing once. A note on this clone: Its target is not known.

Material: CD4+ or CD8+ T cells sorted from blood, obtained in a trial of the OX40 agonist ivuxolimab. V is TRBV10-3 and J is TRBJ2-3, with a tentative D call TRBD1 (6 bases). This sequence originates from an adult with an advanced solid tumor such as melanoma, head and neck, liver or kidney cancer. This CDR3 reads CAISAGVDTQYF. Written as DNA, the CDR3 is TGTGCCATCAGCGCAGGGGTTGATACGCAGTATTTT.